Ten or more counts support the clone carrying this T cell receptor beta chain. RNA transcripts yielded amplified TCR beta CDR3 regions. In the first-round RT-PCR of the TCR CDR3, the HTBI primer set was used. TCRdb reanalysed the multiplex PCR reads using MiXCR and keeps one entry per CDR3 protein. The sample has a few hundred thousand distinct CDR3 sequences, around a sixth seen once. The data originate from a study of T cells in Graves' hyperthyroidism and ophthalmopathy. The source is a woman between 18 and 30 years old with Graves' hyperthyroidism that later progressed to Graves' ophthalmopathy. Sequences were obtained from blood.

The CDR3 DNA is TGCGCCAGCAGCCAAGGTTCACCCCTCCACTTT. Residues: CASSQGSPLHF. J is TRBJ1-6 and V is TRBV4-1; the D is unclear. CDR3 length: 11 amino acids. CDR1 is MGHRA, CDR2 YSYEKL, per germline. V lost 1 base and J 9 bases, leaving 1 base between the germline ends.